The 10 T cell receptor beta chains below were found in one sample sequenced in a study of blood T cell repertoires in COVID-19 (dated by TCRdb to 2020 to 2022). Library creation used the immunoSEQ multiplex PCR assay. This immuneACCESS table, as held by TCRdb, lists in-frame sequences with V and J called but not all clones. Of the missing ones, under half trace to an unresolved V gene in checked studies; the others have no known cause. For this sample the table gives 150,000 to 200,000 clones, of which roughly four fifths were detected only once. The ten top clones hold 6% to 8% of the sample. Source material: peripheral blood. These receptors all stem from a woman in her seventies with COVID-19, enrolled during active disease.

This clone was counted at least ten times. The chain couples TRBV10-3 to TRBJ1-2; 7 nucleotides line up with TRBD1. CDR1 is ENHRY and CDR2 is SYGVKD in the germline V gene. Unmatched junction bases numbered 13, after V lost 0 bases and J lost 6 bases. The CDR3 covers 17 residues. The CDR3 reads CAISESRGLEGANGYTF. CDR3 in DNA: TGTGCCATCAGTGAGTCGAGAGGTTTGGAGGGGGCAAATGGCTACACCTTC.

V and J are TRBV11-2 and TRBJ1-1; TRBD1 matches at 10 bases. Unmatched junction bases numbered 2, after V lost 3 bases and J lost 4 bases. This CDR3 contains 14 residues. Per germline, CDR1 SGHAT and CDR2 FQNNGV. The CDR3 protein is CASSLDRGATEAFF. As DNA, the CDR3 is TGTGCCAGCAGCTTGGACAGGGGGGCCACTGAAGCTTTCTTT. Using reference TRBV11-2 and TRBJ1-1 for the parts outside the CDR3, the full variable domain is EAGVAQSPRYKIIEKRQSVAFWCNPISGHATLYWYQQILGQGPKLLIQFQNNGVVDDSQLPKDRFSAERLKGVDSTLKIQPAKLEDSAVYLCASSLDRGATEAFFGQGTRLTVV.

CDR3 sequence (DNA): TGTGCCAGCAGCCCCGCGGCTAGCGGGACCCCATCGAATGAGCAGTTCTTC. Translation: CASSPAASGTPSNEQFF. The rearrangement links TRBV7-2 to TRBJ2-1; 9 bases are shared with TRBD2. The junction had 15 bases not matched to a gene; V was cut back by 5 bases and J by 7 bases. Germline V CDR1 and CDR2: SGHTA, FQGNSA. The CDR3 loop spans 17 amino acids.

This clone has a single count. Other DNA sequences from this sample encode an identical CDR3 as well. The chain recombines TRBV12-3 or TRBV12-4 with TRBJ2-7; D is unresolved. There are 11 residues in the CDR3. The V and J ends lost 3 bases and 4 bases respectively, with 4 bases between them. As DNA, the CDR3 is TGTGCCAGCAGTTTCTTTTACGAGCAGTACTTC. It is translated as CASSFFYEQYF.

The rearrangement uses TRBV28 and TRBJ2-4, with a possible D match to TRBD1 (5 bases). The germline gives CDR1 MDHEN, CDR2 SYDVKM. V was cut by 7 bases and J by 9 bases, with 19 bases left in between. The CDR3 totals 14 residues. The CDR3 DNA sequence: TGTGCCAGCAAGGGGCGGCAACAAAACCTCATTCAGTACTTC. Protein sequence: CASKGRQQNLIQYF.

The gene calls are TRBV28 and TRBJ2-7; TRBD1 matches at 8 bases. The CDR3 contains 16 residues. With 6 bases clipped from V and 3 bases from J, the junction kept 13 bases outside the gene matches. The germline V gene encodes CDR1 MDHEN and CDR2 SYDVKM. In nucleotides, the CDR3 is TGTGCCAGCAGCTCTCCAGGGGGCGGCCGTAGCTACGAGCAGTACTTC. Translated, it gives CASSSPGGGRSYEQYF. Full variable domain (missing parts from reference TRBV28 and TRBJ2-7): DVKVTQSSRYLVKRTGEKVFLECVQDMDHENMFWYRQDPGLGLRLIYFSYDVKMKEKGDIPEGYSVSREKKERFSLILESASTNQTSMYLCASSSPGGGRSYEQYFGPGTRLTVT.

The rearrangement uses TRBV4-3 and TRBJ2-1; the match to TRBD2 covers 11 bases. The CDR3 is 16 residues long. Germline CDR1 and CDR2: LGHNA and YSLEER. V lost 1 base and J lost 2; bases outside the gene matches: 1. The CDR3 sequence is CASSQGLAGTYNEQFF. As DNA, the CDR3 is TGCGCCAGCAGCCAAGGACTAGCGGGAACCTACAATGAGCAGTTCTTC.

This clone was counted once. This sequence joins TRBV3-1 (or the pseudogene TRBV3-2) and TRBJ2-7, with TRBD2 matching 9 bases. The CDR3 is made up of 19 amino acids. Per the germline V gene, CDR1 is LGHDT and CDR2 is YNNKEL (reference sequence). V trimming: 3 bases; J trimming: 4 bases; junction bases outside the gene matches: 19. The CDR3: CASSHNFNPGSSGSYEQYF. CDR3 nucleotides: TGTGCCAGCAGCCACAACTTTAATCCCGGGAGTAGCGGGAGTTACGAGCAGTACTTC.

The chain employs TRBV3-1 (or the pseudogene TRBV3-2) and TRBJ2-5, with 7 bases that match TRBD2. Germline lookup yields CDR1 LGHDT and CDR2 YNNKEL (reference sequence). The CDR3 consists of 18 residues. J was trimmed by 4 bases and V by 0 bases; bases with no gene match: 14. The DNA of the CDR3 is TGTGCCAGCAGCCAAGAAGACTCCTACCGGGACTACGGAGAGACCCAGTACTTC. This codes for CASSQEDSYRDYGETQYF.

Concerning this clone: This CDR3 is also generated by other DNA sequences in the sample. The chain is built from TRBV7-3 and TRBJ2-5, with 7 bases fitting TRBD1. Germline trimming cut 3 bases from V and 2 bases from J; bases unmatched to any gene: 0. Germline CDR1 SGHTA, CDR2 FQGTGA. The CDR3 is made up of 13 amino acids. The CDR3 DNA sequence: TGTGCCAGCAGCTTGGGACAGCAAGAGACCCAGTACTTC. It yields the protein CASSLGQQETQYF. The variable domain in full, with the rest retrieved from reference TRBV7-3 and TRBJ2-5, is GAGVSQTPSNKVTEKGKYVELRCDPISGHTALYWYRQSLGQGPEFLIYFQGTGAADDSGLPNDRFFAVRPEGSVSTLKIQRTERGDSAVYLCASSLGQQETQYFGPGTRLLVL.